This T cell receptor (beta chain) was observed in a study of T cells in Graves' hyperthyroidism and ophthalmopathy. Study conclusions and caveats: For ophthalmopathy, model prediction preceded onset by a median roughly 6.5 months.

From RNA transcripts, TCR beta CDR3 regions were amplified. Carried out on the TCR CDR3, a first-round RT-PCR used the HTBI primer set. Using its own MiXCR run on the multiplex PCR reads, TCRdb lists one record per CDR3 protein. The sample lists 490,000 or so distinct CDR3 sequences, roughly 22% occurring once. Duration under 3 months, a NOSPECS grade of at least 4, and a Clinical Activity Score of at least 3 characterized the ophthalmopathy patients. Researchers barred patients who had uncontrolled infection, other autoimmune disease, pregnancy or lactation. The study based diagnoses on clinical symptoms, serum thyroxine and TRAb, thyroid ultrasound and orbital computed tomography. Germline V CDR1 and CDR2: LNHDA, SQIVND (reference sequence). This CDR3 spans 15 amino acids. V was pared by 5 bases and J by 11 bases, with 24 bases between. Regarding this clonotype: What it binds is not known.

Sequencing was performed on blood. This clonotype was sampled from a woman between 65 and 79 years old with Graves' ophthalmopathy. The rearrangement links TRBV19 to TRBJ1-1; D unresolved. The CDR3 sequence: CASSFRGFLILGAFF. The CDR3, as DNA: TGTGCCAGTAGTTTCCGGGGTTTTTTGATTTTAGGGGCTTTCTTT.